The present entry profiles one TCR beta chain with its context. The antigen is not known. At the deep level, the assay was run. Loaded into unsorted PBMC replicate PCRs was roughly 320 ng DNA, 30,000 or so T cell genomes. Some clones are missing from TCRdb's copy, which holds only in-frame ones; the method was immunoSEQ multiplex PCR. The sample has fewer than 650,000 clones; roughly 72% are singletons. The sample originates from a study of shared clonotypes between healthy human individuals. Whole-study context: The cohort comprised a couple of women and a few men. Their ages spanned 18 to 49 years. Study results and limitations: Among donors, the sharing of clonotypes was expected to be influenced by sequencing depth.

Germline V gene data show CDR1 as SGHRS and CDR2 as YFSETQ. V lost 4 bases, J lost 0 bases, and 9 bases stayed unmatched. CDR3 size: 19 residues. The TCR originated in a woman aged 40 to 50 in good health. Some clones in this sample may be carry-over from other donors' samples. Input material: PBMCs. The V and J genes are TRBV5-1 and TRBJ2-1; 14 bases agree with TRBD2. The CDR3 region is CASSAGLAGEWSSYNEQFF. Written as DNA, the CDR3 is TGCGCCAGCAGCGCGGGACTAGCGGGAGAGTGGAGCTCCTACAATGAGCAGTTCTTC.